This T cell receptor beta chain was recovered during a study of shared clonotypes between healthy human individuals. Study information: A couple of women and three men aged 18 to 49 served as donors. Study conclusions and caveats: Sampling used blood alone; tissue repertoires probably differ. The expectation was that sequencing depth would affect clonotype sharing among donors.

Samples underwent the assay at deep level. Only in-frame clones appear in the TCRdb table, and some are missing; sequencing was by immunoSEQ multiplex PCR. This sample has hundreds of thousands of clones, with roughly four fifths found just once. On this clone itself: Its matching antigen is unknown.

Sequencing used PBMCs. The receptor was isolated from a woman between 35 and 50 years old in good health. Some clones in this sample may be carry-over from other donors' samples.

For the CDR3, the DNA is TGTGCCAGCAGCGTCTGGGGAGCTAAGAACACTGAAGCTTTCTTT. It is translated as CASSVWGAKNTEAFF. The rearrangement uses TRBV2 and TRBJ1-1; D is unclear. CDR1 and CDR2 (germline): SNHLY, FYNNEI. This CDR3 has 15 residues. V shed 6 bases and J shed 1 base, with 15 bases lying between them.